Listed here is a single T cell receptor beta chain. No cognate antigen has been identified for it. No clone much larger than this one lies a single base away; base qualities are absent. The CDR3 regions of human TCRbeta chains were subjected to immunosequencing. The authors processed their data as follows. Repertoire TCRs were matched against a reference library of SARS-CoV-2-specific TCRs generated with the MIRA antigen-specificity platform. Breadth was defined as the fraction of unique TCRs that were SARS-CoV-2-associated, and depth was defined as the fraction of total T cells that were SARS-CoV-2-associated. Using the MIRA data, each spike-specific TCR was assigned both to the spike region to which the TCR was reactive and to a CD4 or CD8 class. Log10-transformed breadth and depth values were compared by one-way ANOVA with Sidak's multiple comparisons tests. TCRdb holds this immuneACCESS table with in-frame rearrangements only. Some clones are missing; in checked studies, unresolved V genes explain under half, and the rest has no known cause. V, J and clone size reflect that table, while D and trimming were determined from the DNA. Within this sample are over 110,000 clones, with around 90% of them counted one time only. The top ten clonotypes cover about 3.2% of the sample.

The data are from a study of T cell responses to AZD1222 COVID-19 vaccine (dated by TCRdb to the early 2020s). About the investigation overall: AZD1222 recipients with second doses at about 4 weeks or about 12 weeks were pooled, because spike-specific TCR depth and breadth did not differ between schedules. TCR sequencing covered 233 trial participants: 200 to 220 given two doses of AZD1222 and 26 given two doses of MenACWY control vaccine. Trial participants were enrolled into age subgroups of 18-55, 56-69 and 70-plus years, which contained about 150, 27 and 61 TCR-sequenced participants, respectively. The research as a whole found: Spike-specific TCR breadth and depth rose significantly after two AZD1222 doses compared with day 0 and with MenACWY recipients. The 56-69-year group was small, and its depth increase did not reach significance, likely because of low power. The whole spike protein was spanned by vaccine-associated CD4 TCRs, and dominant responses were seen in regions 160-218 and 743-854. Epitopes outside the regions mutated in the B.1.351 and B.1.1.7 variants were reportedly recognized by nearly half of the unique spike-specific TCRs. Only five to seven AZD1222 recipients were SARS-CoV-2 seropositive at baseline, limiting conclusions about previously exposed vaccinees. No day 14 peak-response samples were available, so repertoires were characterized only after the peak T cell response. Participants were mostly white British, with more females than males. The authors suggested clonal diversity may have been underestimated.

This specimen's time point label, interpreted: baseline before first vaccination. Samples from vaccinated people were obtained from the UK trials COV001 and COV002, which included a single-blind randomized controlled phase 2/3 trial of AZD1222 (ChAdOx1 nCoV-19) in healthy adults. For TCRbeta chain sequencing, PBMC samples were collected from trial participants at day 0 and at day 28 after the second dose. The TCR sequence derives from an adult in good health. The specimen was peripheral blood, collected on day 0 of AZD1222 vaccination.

The CDR3 is CASSLDTIYF. DNA sequence: TGTGCCAGCAGTTTAGACACCATATATTTT. The chain couples TRBV12-3 or TRBV12-4 to TRBJ1-3; the D gene is not confidently resolved. The CDR3 spans 10 residues, from the cysteine through the phenylalanine. The read is trimmed to its CDR3 DNA, 30 bases read in frame from base 1. V is clipped by 1 base and J by 8 bases, and the sequence between their germline boundaries is 0 bases long.